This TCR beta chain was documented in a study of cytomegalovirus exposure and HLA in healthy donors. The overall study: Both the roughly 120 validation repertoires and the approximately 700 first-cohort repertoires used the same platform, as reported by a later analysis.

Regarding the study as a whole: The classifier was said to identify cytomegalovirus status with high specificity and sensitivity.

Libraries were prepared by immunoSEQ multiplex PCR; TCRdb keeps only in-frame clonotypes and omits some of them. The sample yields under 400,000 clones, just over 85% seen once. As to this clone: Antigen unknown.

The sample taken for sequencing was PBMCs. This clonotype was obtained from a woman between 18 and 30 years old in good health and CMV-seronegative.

CDR3 region: CASSADRGWPGELFF. Here the CDR3 DNA reads TGTGCCAGCAGCGCGGACAGGGGCTGGCCCGGGGAGCTGTTTTTT. The chain recombines TRBV9 with TRBJ2-2; 9 bases are shared with TRBD1. CDR1 and CDR2 (germline): SGDLS, YYNGEE. The CDR3 totals 15 residues. V lost 3 bases, J lost 6 bases, and 6 bases stayed unmatched.